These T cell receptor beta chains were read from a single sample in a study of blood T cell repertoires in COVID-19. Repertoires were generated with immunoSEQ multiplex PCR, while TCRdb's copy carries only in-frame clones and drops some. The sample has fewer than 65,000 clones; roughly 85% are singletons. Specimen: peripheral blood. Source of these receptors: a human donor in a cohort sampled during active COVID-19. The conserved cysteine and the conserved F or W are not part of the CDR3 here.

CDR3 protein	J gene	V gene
ASSRWGGEQY	TRBJ2-7	TRBV18
ASSLQGTETQY	TRBJ2-5	TRBV11-2
ASSGGQPQH	TRBJ1-5	TRBV6-2/TRBV6-3
ASSPGGGAAMNTEAF	TRBJ1-1	TRBV18
SVADRYDQPQH	TRBJ1-5	TRBV29-1
ASSQPLTSGGGTQY	TRBJ2-3	TRBV3-1/TRBV3-2
ASSQSRGDTQY	TRBJ2-3	TRBV3-1/TRBV3-2
ASSLTGYTEAF	TRBJ1-1	TRBV19
ASSLRRGAGDTQY	TRBJ2-3	TRBV5-4
ASSGSGTGVRETQY	TRBJ2-5	TRBV7-9
ASSLGQNSYEQY	TRBJ2-7	TRBV11-2
ASSQDGLRHNEQF	TRBJ2-1	TRBV4-3
ASSLTGGARETQY	TRBJ2-5	TRBV7-6
ASSLTGGQYNEQF	TRBJ2-1	TRBV27
ASSIAGGGSGTEAF	TRBJ1-1	TRBV19
ASNPQGGRETQY	TRBJ2-5	TRBV7-2
SVEDVGRGSEAF	TRBJ1-1	TRBV29-1
ASSTSGGAYEQY	TRBJ2-7	TRBV5-1
ATSRTTGTGGSNNEQF	TRBJ2-1	TRBV15
ASTYTSGHNEQF	TRBJ2-1	TRBV19
AWKPLFGQGPYEQY	TRBJ2-7	TRBV30
ATSRVRLAGFDEQY	TRBJ2-7	TRBV15
ASSPLWGGSYT	TRBJ1-2	TRBV7-2
ASSPRTGGYEQY	TRBJ2-7	TRBV9
ASSLGAGTELADTQY	TRBJ2-3	TRBV7-9
ASSWTGDSYEQY	TRBJ2-7	TRBV27
ASSSQTSGGVETQY	TRBJ2-5	TRBV7-8
ASSQDQTGITEAF	TRBJ1-1	TRBV4-3
ASSSPQNYGYT	TRBJ1-2	TRBV6-5
ASSPRTGGGEKLF	TRBJ1-4	TRBV18
ASSFPGGEQY	TRBJ2-7	TRBV27
ASSGWGGSGETQY	TRBJ2-5	TRBV9
ASSWGGNYGYT	TRBJ1-2	TRBV12-3/TRBV12-4
ASTRTGNSPLH	TRBJ1-6	TRBV6-6
SARSGHEQY	TRBJ2-7	TRBV20-1
AITPPSGGQQETQY	TRBJ2-5	TRBV10-3
SASLSFLRDRTYEQY	TRBJ2-7	TRBV20-1
ASIGKERDTEAF	TRBJ1-1	TRBV19
ASSEFGPSGLTGELF	TRBJ2-2	TRBV25-1
ASGSRGLGANVLT	TRBJ2-6	TRBV12-5
ASSYTPGQSYEQY	TRBJ2-7	TRBV6-5
ASSLDRGRVVGNQPQH	TRBJ1-5	TRBV19
ASRSRDSVNTGELF	TRBJ2-2	TRBV7-9
SVGTGENTEAF	TRBJ1-1	TRBV29-1
ASSPLAGGSQETQY	TRBJ2-5	TRBV18
ASSWSGEATGELF	TRBJ2-2	TRBV3-1/TRBV3-2